The clone carrying this T cell receptor (beta chain) has just a few counts. The data were taken from a study of blood T cell repertoires in COVID-19. Participant ages covered about 18 to 100 years across some 25 US areas. Participants reported their clinical history, and cohort assignment relied on those reports. Original processing methods: Estimation of nucleated cell counts relied on the amplification of reference gene primers. The assay was immunoSEQ multiplex PCR, and TCRdb's table has in-frame clones only and misses some. V and J calls and clone size are those listed in that table; D and trimming were worked out from the DNA. This sample carries 270,000 or so clones, roughly 80% of them seen once, and the ten largest clones take 3.4%. This receptor was obtained from a man aged 45-65 years who had recovered from COVID-19. Sequenced sample: PBMCs or T cells enriched from blood (not recorded which).

This CDR3 reads CASSLERGDYGYTF. The CDR3, as DNA: TGCGCCAGCAGCTTGGAGCGGGGCGACTATGGCTACACCTTC. The rearrangement joins TRBV5-1 to TRBJ1-2; tentative D call: TRBD1 (5 bases). Germline V gene data show CDR1 as SGHRS and CDR2 as YFSETQ. The CDR3 spans 14 residues. V was clipped by 0 bases and J by 3 bases, with 9 bases between them.